Below, 17 T cell receptor beta chains from the same sample are listed, as sequenced in a study of CD8 T cells in ankylosing spondylitis. One entry per CDR3 protein results from TCRdb running MiXCR on the 5' RACE reads. The sample yields around 150,000 distinct CDR3 sequences, 9.5% to 12% seen once. The sample was blood, either unsorted or a sorted T cell fraction (not recorded which). Receptor source: a female donor with ankylosing spondylitis or in good health (not recorded which).

Many counts were recorded for this clonotype. V is TRBV20-1 and J is TRBJ2-1; D gene uncertain. The CDR3 spans 11 residues. Trimming cost V 2 bases and J 7 bases, with 6 bases left between them. Germline V gene data show CDR1 as DFQATT and CDR2 as SNEGSKA (reference sequence). This CDR3 reads CSARIRNEQFF. The CDR3, as DNA: TGCAGTGCTAGAATCCGGAATGAGCAGTTCTTC.

This clonotype has a count of ten or more. The rearrangement links TRBV7-2 to TRBJ2-1; 11 bases are a match to TRBD2. CDR3 size: 15 residues. V lost 5 bases to trimming and J lost 7 bases; unmatched junction nucleotides: 7. CDR1 is SGHTA, CDR2 FQGNSA, per germline. CDR3 nucleotides: TGTGCCAGCAGCGTAATAGCGGGAGGGCAAAATGAGCAGTTCTTC. Protein: CASSVIAGGQNEQFF.

This clonotype showed up just a few times. V gene TRBV7-2 combines with J gene TRBJ2-7, with D perhaps TRBD1 (5 bases). Germline V gene sequence: CDR1 SGHTA, CDR2 FQGNSA. V was clipped by 2 bases and J by 6 bases, with 20 bases between them. CDR3 length: 16 residues. CDR3 loop: CASSLNPDRPSAEQYF. The CDR3, as DNA: TGTGCCAGCAGCTTAAACCCCGACAGACCCTCTGCCGAGCAGTACTTC. Full variable domain (rest looked up from reference TRBV7-2 and TRBJ2-7): GAGVSQSPSNKVTEKGKDVELRCDPISGHTALYWYRQSLGQGLEFLIYFQGNSAPDKSGLPSDRFSAERTGGSVSTLTIQRTQQEDSAVYLCASSLNPDRPSAEQYFGPGTRLTVT.

The gene calls are TRBV20-1 and TRBJ2-7; TRBD1 agrees at 10 bases. The CDR3 loop spans 12 amino acids. Per the germline V gene, CDR1 is DFQATT and CDR2 is SNEGSKA (reference sequence). V lost 6 bases to trimming and J lost 5 bases; unmatched junction nucleotides: 4. The CDR3 reads CSAADRGNEQYF. CDR3 sequence (DNA): TGCAGTGCAGCGGACAGGGGGAACGAGCAGTACTTC.

The chain couples TRBV30 to TRBJ2-1, with D perhaps matching TRBD2 (5 bases). From germline, CDR1 is GTSNPN and CDR2 SVGIG (reference sequence). This CDR3 is 14 amino acids long. The CDR3 DNA reads TGTGCTTTGGATCTAGCTGCGCCCTACAATGAGCAGTTCTTC. Encoded protein: CALDLAAPYNEQFF. The full variable domain, with the rest looked up from reference TRBV30 and TRBJ2-1, is SQTIHQWPATLVQPVGSPLSLECTVEGTSNPNLYWYRQAAGRGLQLLFYSVGIGQISSEVPQNLSASRPQDRQFILSSKKLLLSDSGFYLCALDLAAPYNEQFFGPGTRLTVL.

The sample holds many counts of this clonotype. The rearrangement uses TRBV29-1 and TRBJ1-1; the D is unclear. With 8 bases removed from V and 7 bases from J, the gap between germline ends came to 11 bases. The length of the CDR3 is 10 residues. The V gene's germline CDR1 is SQVTM and CDR2 ANQGSEA. Here the CDR3 reads CSTYGNEAFF. CDR3 sequence (DNA): TGCAGCACTTACGGGAATGAAGCTTTCTTT.

Note on this clonotype: The junction departs from the called germline gene at one end, perhaps through a read error. The chain uses TRBV7-8 and TRBJ1-1; D call uncertain. The CDR3 extends over 13 amino acids. In germline, CDR1 is SGHVS, CDR2 FQNEAQ. The CDR3 region is CASSLRSGTGAFF. The CDR3 DNA reads as TGTGCCAGCAGCTTACGAAGCGGAACTGGAGCTTTCTTT.

V usage is TRBV12-3 or TRBV12-4 and J usage is TRBJ2-5, with D possibly TRBD1 on 5 matching bases. The length of the CDR3 is 13 residues. V dropped 7 bases and J dropped 2 bases, with 11 bases sitting between them. CDR3 sequence reads: CASNAREQETQYF. In DNA form, the CDR3 reads TGTGCCAGCAACGCCAGGGAACAAGAGACCCAGTACTTC.

This clonotype was found many times. V is TRBV4-1 and J is TRBJ1-6, with D possibly matching TRBD1 (5 bases). The germline gives CDR1 MGHRA, CDR2 YSYEKL. Trimming left V 5 bases short and J 0 bases short, with 17 bases between. The CDR3 is made up of 18 amino acids. CDR3 sequence reads: CASSEGPLLLSYNSPLHF. CDR3 nucleotide sequence: TGCGCCAGCAGCGAGGGACCGTTACTTCTCTCCTATAATTCACCCCTCCACTTT.

V and J are TRBV5-6 and TRBJ2-1; D gene uncertain. CDR3 length equals 13 residues. The germline V gene encodes CDR1 SGHDT and CDR2 YYEEEE. Trimming pared 4 bases from V and 7 bases from J, leaving 12 bases between. The CDR3 DNA reads TGTGCCAGCAGCCGCCGCGAGGTGAATGAGCAGTTCTTC. Protein: CASSRREVNEQFF.

This clonotype was counted ten times or more. V and J are TRBV11-2 and TRBJ2-7; D uncertain. V was pared by 5 bases and J by 3 bases, with 20 bases between. The CDR3 contains 16 residues. Germline loops: CDR1 SGHAT, CDR2 FQNNGV. CDR3 DNA sequence: TGTGCCAGCAGCCCCCCTGGCGGTGGGATTATCTACGAGCAGTACTTC. Amino acids: CASSPPGGGIIYEQYF.

Many counts were recorded for this clonotype. The rearrangement uses TRBV7-2 and TRBJ2-5; 7 nucleotides align to TRBD1. The CDR3 loop spans 15 amino acids. Germline V gene data show CDR1 as SGHTA and CDR2 as FQGNSA. V trimming: 5 bases; J trimming: 0 bases; junction bases outside the gene matches: 6. CDR3 region: CASSRPGQYQETQYF. For the CDR3, the DNA is TGTGCCAGCAGCCGACCGGGACAGTACCAAGAGACCCAGTACTTC. The full variable domain, its missing parts supplied by reference TRBV7-2 and TRBJ2-5, is GAGVSQSPSNKVTEKGKDVELRCDPISGHTALYWYRQSLGQGLEFLIYFQGNSAPDKSGLPSDRFSAERTGGSVSTLTIQRTQQEDSAVYLCASSRPGQYQETQYFGPGTRLLVL.

This clonotype has ten or more counts. CDR3 amino acids: CASSPTGTANEKLFF. For the CDR3, the DNA is TGCGCCAGCAGCCCAACAGGGACGGCTAATGAAAAACTGTTTTTT. The V call is TRBV5-1, the J call TRBJ1-4; maybe TRBD1 (6 bases). Per the germline V gene, CDR1 is SGHRS and CDR2 is YFSETQ. The V and J ends lost 4 bases and 3 bases respectively, with 13 bases between them. This CDR3 contains 15 residues.

In this sample, this clonotype turned up many times. The chain combines TRBV10-3 with TRBJ2-3; no reliable D call. The germline CDR1 and CDR2 sequences are ENHRY and SYGVKD. Trimming shortened V by 7 bases and J by 2 bases, and 16 bases separated the two germline ends. CDR3 length equals 15 residues. In DNA form, the CDR3 reads TGTGCCATCACCCCTTCCCCTATCCCCACAGATACGCAGTATTTT. Its protein is CAITPSPIPTDTQYF.

This clonotype appeared many times. The rearrangement links TRBV5-1 to TRBJ1-4; tentative D call: TRBD1 (6 bases). V lost 0 bases, J lost 6 bases, and 12 bases lay in between. Germline CDR1 reads SGHRS; CDR2 reads YFSETQ. The CDR3 length is 15 residues. The DNA of the CDR3 is TGCGCCAGCAGCTTGGAGGGGGTTTTGGATGAAAAACTGTTTTTT. It is translated as CASSLEGVLDEKLFF.

This clonotype was picked up a small number of times. J is TRBJ2-5 and V is TRBV18; D uncertain. This CDR3 is built from 12 residues. CDR1 and CDR2 from the germline V gene are KGHSH and LQKENI. V was pared by 6 bases and J by 2 bases, with 7 bases between. CDR3 coding DNA: TGTGCCAGCTCTGGCGCACAAGAGACCCAGTACTTC. As protein: CASSGAQETQYF.

This clonotype was found many times. The J gene is TRBJ2-3, the V gene TRBV14, with D uncertain. From germline, CDR1 is SGHDN and CDR2 FVKESK. Trimming took 4 bases from V and 9 from J, leaving 14 bases between them. The CDR3 is made up of 13 amino acids. This chain's CDR3 is CASSPSPTGTQYF. CDR3 sequence (DNA): TGTGCCAGCAGCCCATCCCCTACCGGGACGCAGTATTTT.